Sequencing of this T cell receptor beta chain was carried out in a study of cytotoxic CD8 clonotypes in ibrutinib-treated CLL. Clones were sequenced by immunoSEQ multiplex PCR, and TCRdb holds only the in-frame ones, with some missing. Of about 80,000 clones in the sample, around 75% were seen once. The germline V and J ends were trimmed by 0 bases and 5 bases, with 9 bases remaining between them. This CDR3 region has 15 residues. Germline V gene lookup returns CDR1 SGDLS and CDR2 YYNGEE. The chain couples TRBV9 to TRBJ1-6, with D hard to call. This clonotype originated in a human donor with chronic lymphocytic leukemia. The source was PBMCs, collected after 12 months of ibrutinib treatment. Here the CDR3 DNA reads TGTGCCAGCAGCGTAGCCGGCAGACATAATTCACCCCTCCACTTT. This translates into CASSVAGRHNSPLHF.